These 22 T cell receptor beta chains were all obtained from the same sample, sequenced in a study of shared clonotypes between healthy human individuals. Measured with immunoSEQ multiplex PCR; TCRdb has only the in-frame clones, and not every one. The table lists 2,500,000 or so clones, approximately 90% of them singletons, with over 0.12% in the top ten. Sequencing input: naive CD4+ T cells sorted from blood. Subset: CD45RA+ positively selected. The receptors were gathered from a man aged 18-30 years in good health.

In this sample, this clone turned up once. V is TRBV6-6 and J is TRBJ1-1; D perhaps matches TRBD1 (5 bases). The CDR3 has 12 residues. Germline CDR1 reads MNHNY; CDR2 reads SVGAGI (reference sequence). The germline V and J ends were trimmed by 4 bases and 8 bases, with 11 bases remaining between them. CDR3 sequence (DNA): TGTGCCAGCAGTTCAGGGTTTTTAGAAGCTTTCTTT. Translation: CASSSGFLEAFF.

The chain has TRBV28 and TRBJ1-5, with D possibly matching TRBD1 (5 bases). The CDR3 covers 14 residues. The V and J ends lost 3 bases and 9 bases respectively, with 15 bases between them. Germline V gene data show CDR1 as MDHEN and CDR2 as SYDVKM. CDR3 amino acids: CASSFGTNNWPQHF. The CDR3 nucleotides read TGTGCCAGCAGTTTCGGGACGAATAATTGGCCCCAGCATTTT.

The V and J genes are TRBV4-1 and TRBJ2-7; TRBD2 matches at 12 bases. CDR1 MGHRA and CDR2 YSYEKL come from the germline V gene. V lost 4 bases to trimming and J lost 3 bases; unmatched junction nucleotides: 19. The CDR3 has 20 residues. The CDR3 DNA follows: TGCGCCAGCAGCCTCCCCACCATAGGCGGGACTAGCGGGTTGTTCTACGAGCAGTACTTC. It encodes CASSLPTIGGTSGLFYEQYF.

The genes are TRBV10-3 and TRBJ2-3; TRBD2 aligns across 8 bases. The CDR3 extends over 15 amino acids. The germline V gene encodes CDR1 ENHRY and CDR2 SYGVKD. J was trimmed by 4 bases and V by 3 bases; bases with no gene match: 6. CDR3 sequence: CAISDFAGGSDTQYF. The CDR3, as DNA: TGTGCCATCAGTGATTTCGCGGGAGGATCAGATACGCAGTATTTT.

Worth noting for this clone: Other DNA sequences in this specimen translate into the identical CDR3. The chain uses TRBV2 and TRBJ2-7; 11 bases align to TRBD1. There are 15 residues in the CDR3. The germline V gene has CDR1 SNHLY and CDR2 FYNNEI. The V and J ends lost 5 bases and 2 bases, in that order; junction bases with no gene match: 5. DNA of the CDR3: TGTGCCAGCAGTTCCGGGACAGGGGGAACCTACGAGCAGTACTTC. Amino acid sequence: CASSSGTGGTYEQYF.

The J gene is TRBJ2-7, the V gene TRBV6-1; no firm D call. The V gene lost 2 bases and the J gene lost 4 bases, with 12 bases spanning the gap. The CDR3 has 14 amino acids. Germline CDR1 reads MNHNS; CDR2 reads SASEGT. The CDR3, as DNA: TGTGCCAGCAGTGAATCGTGGATTTTATACGAGCAGTACTTC. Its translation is CASSESWILYEQYF.

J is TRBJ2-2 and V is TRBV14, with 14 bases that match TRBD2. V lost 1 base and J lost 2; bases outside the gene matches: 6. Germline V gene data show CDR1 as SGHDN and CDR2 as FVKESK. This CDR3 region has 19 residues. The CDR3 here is CASSQARLAGGYNTGELFF. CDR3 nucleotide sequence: TGTGCCAGCAGCCAAGCTCGACTAGCGGGAGGGTATAACACCGGGGAGCTGTTTTTT.

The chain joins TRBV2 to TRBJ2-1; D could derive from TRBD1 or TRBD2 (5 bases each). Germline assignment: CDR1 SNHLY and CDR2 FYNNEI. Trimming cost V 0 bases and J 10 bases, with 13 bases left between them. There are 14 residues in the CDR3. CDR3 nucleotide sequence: TGTGCCAGCAGTGAAGCAGGAGTGAGGGGCGAGCAGTTCTTC. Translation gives CASSEAGVRGEQFF.

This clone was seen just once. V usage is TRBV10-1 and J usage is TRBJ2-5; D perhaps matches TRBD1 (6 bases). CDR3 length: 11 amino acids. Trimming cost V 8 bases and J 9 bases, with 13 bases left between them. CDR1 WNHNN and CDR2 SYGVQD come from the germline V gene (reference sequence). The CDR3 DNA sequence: TGCGCCAGCCAGGGGTGGGGAGCCCAGTACTTC. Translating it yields CASQGWGAQYF.

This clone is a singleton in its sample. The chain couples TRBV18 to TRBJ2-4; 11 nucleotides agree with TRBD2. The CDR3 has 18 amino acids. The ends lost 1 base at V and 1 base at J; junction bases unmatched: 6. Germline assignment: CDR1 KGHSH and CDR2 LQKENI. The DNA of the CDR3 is TGTGCCAGCTCACCACTAACCCTAGCGGGAGGCGCCAAAAACATTCAGTACTTC. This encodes CASSPLTLAGGAKNIQYF.

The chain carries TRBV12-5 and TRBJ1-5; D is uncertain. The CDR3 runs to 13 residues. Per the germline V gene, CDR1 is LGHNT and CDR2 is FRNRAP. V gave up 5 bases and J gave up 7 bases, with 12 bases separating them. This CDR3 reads CASGLADRQPQHF. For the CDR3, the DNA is TGTGCTAGTGGTCTTGCGGATAGGCAGCCCCAGCATTTT.

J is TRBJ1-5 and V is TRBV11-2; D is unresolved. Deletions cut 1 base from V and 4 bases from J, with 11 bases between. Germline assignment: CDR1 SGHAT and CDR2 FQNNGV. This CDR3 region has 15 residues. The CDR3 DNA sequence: TGTGCCAGCAGCTTAGGTGAGACACCAAATCAGCCCCAGCATTTT. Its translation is CASSLGETPNQPQHF.

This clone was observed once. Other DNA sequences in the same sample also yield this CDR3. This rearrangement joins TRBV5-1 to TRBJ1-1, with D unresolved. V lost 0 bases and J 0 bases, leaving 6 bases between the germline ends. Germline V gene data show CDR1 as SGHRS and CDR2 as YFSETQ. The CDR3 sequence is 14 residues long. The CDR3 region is CASSLDILNTEAFF. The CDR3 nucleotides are TGCGCCAGCAGCTTGGACATCTTGAACACTGAAGCTTTCTTT.

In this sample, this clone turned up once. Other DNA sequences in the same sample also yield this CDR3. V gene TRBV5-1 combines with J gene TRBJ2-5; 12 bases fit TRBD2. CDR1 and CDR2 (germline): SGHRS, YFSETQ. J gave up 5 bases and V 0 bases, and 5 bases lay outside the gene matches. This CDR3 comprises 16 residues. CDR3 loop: CASSLVGLAGGETQYF. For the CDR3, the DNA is TGCGCCAGCAGCTTGGTGGGGCTAGCGGGAGGGGAGACCCAGTACTTC.

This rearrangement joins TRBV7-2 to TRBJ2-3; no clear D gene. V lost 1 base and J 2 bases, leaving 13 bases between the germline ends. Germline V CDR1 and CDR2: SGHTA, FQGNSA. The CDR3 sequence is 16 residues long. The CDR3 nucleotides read TGTGCCAGCAGCTTAGTTCCACTACTACACACAGATACGCAGTATTTT. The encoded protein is CASSLVPLLHTDTQYF.

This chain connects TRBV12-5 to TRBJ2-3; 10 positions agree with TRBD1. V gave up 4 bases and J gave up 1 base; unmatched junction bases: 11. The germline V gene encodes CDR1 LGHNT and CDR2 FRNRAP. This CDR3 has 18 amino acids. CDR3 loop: CASGWAGTGVPGTDTQYF. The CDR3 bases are TGTGCTAGTGGTTGGGCCGGGACAGGGGTCCCTGGCACAGATACGCAGTATTTT.

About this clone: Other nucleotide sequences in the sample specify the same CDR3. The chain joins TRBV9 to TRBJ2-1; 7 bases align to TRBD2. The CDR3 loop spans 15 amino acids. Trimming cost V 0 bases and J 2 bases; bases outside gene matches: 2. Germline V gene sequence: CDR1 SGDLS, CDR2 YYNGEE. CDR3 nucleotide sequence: TGTGCCAGCAGCGTAGCGAGCGGGACCTACAATGAGCAGTTCTTC. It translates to CASSVASGTYNEQFF. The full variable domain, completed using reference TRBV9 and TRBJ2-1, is DSGVTQTPKHLITATGQRVTLRCSPRSGDLSVYWYQQSLDQGLQFLIQYYNGEERAKGNILERFSAQQFPDLHSELNLSSLELGDSALYFCASSVASGTYNEQFFGPGTRLTVL.

The CDR3 here is CASSEPEGRGISEKLFF. The CDR3 bases are TGTGCCAGCAGTGAACCCGAAGGCAGGGGGATTTCAGAAAAACTGTTTTTT. The rearrangement links TRBV25-1 to TRBJ1-4; TRBD1 matches at 7 bases. CDR3 length equals 17 residues. Trimming removed 2 bases from V and 8 bases from J; junction bases left unmatched: 14. Germline V gives CDR1 MGHDK, CDR2 SYGVNS.

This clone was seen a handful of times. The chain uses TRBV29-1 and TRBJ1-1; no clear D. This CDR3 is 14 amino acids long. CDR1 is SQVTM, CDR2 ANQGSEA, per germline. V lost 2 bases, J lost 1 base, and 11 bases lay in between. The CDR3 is CSVEIGSGNTEAFF. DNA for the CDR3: TGCAGCGTTGAAATCGGCAGTGGGAACACTGAAGCTTTCTTT.

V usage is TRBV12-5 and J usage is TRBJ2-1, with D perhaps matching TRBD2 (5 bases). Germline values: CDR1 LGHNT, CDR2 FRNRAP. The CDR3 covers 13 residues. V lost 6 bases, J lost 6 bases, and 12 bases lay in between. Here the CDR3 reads CASGPDYLNEQFF. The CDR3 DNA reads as TGTGCTAGTGGACCCGACTACCTCAATGAGCAGTTCTTC.

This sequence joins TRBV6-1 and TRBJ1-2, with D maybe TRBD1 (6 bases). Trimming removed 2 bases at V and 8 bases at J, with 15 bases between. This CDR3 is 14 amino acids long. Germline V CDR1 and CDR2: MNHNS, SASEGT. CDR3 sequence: CASSEPLTGGGYTF. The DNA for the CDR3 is TGTGCCAGCAGTGAACCTTTGACAGGCGGCGGCTACACCTTC.

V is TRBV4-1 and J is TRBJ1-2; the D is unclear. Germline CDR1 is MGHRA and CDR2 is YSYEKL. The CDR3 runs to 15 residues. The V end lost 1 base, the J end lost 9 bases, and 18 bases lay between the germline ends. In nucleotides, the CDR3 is TGCGCCAGCAGCCAAGTCCAAGACCGCACTGGACGCTACACCTTC. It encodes CASSQVQDRTGRYTF.